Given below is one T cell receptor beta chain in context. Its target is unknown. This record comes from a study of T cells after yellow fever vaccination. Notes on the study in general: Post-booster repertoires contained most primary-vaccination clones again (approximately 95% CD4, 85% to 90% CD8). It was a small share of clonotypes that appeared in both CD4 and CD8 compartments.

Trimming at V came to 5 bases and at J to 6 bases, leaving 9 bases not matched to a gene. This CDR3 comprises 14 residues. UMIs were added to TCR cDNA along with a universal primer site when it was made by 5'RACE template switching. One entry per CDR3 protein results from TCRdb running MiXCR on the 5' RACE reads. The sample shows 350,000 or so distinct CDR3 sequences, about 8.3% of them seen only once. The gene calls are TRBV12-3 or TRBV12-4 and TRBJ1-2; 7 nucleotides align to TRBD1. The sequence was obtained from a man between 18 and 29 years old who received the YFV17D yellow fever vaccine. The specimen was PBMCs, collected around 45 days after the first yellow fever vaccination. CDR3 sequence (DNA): TGTGCCAGCAGTCTCCATCAGGGGGGGCATGGCTACACCTTC. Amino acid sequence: CASSLHQGGHGYTF.